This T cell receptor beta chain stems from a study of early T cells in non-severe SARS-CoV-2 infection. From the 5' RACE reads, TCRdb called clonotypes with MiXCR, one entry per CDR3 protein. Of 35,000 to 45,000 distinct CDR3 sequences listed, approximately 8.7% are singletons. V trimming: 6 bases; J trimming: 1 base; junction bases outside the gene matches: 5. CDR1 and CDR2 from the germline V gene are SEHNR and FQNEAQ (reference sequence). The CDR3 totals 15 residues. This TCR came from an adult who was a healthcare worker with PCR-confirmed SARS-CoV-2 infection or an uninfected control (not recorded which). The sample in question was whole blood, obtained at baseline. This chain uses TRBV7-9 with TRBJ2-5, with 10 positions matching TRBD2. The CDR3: CASREAGGRQETQYF. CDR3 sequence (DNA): TGTGCCAGCAGGGAAGCGGGGGGGCGCCAAGAGACCCAGTACTTC.